The rows below give T cell receptor beta chains drawn from one sample of a study of CD8 T cells in ankylosing spondylitis. TCRdb recomputed calls from the 5' RACE reads with MiXCR, one row per CDR3 protein. This table holds 250,000 to 350,000 distinct CDR3 sequences, 6.5% to 10% found once. Sequenced: blood, either unsorted or a sorted T cell fraction (not recorded which). The receptor source for this set is a male donor with ankylosing spondylitis. Each CDR3 is given with its conserved first and last residue. A D gene is named only where the DNA matches it firmly. Clone size appears in some rows only: once, few, many, or a class for an expanded clone.

few	.	TRBV6-2/TRBV6-3	TRBJ2-5	CASSYFGQQETQYF	TGTGCCAGCAGTTACTTCGGACAGCAAGAGACCCAGTACTTC
many	TRBD2	TRBV9	TRBJ2-3	CASSVGVAGGPPDTQYF	TGTGCCAGCAGCGTAGGAGTGGCGGGAGGGCCGCCAGATACGCAGTATTTT
few	.	TRBV29-1	TRBJ2-5	CSARFGGPQETQYF	TGCAGCGCCCGATTTGGAGGACCCCAAGAGACCCAGTACTTC
.	.	TRBV7-8	TRBJ2-1	CASSIGTPQSSYNEQFF	TGTGCCAGCAGCATAGGGACACCCCAAAGCTCCTACAATGAGCAGTTCTTC
many	.	TRBV12-3/TRBV12-4	TRBJ1-1	CASSLRGSEAFF	TGTGCCAGCAGTTTAAGGGGGTCTGAAGCTTTCTTT
few	.	TRBV7-3	TRBJ2-2	CASSLNGQPANTGELFF	TGTGCCAGCAGCCTAAATGGACAGCCCGCGAACACCGGGGAGCTGTTTTTT
.	.	TRBV7-6	TRBJ2-7	CASSSTPLEQYF	TGTGCCAGCAGCTCCACACCTTTGGAGCAGTACTTC
few	.	TRBV5-1	TRBJ1-4	CASSLNLGPTNEKLFF	TGCGCCAGCAGCTTGAATTTGGGGCCCACTAATGAAAAACTGTTTTTT
.	.	TRBV5-1	TRBJ1-5	CASSPVGGGNQPQHF	TGCGCCAGCAGCCCCGTTGGAGGTGGCAATCAGCCCCAGCATTTT
few	.	TRBV4-3	TRBJ2-1	CASSQGEKEFF	TGCGCCAGCAGCCAAGGGGAAAAGGAGTTCTTC
few	TRBD2	TRBV4-1	TRBJ2-2	CASSRGVGGSAGELFF	TGCGCCAGCAGTCGGGGCGTCGGGGGGTCAGCCGGGGAGCTGTTTTTT
.	TRBD2	TRBV5-1	TRBJ2-1	CASKPPGLAGGEQFF	TGCGCCAGCAAACCCCCGGGACTAGCGGGAGGAGAGCAGTTCTTC
.	.	TRBV19	TRBJ2-7	CASSMRGRDYEQYF	TGTGCCAGTAGTATGCGGGGCAGGGATTACGAGCAGTACTTC
few	.	TRBV7-9	TRBJ2-7	CASSRERAYEQYF	TGTGCCAGCAGCCGAGAACGGGCCTACGAGCAGTACTTC
few	.	TRBV13	TRBJ1-2	CASSDGPGIKGYTF	TGTGCCAGCAGCGACGGCCCAGGGATTAAGGGCTACACCTTC
many	TRBD2	TRBV29-1	TRBJ2-3	CSAAGVAGASTDTQYF	TGCAGCGCCGCAGGAGTGGCGGGAGCTAGCACAGATACGCAGTATTTT
.	TRBD1	TRBV6-1	TRBJ2-3	CASSAAGTGDTDTQYF	TGTGCCAGCAGTGCAGCCGGGACAGGGGACACAGATACGCAGTATTTT
few	TRBD1	TRBV3-1	TRBJ1-2	CASSLRDRTGGYTF	TGTGCCAGCAGCCTCCGGGACAGGACTGGTGGCTACACCTTC
few	.	TRBV5-1	TRBJ2-7	CASQDGSSYEQYF	TGCGCCAGCCAAGACGGTAGCTCCTACGAGCAGTACTTC
few	TRBD2	TRBV19	TRBJ2-7	CGSSIGTSRSGEQYF	TGTGGCAGTAGTATCGGGACTAGCCGGTCGGGTGAGCAGTACTTC
many	TRBD1	TRBV29-1	TRBJ1-3	CSVWTGYSGNTIYF	TGCAGCGTTTGGACAGGGTACTCTGGAAACACCATATATTTT
few	TRBD1	TRBV5-5	TRBJ2-1	CASSGGQDNEQFF	TGTGCCAGCAGCGGTGGACAGGACAATGAGCAGTTCTTC
few	.	TRBV4-2	TRBJ2-5	CASSQEGYRWVPQETQYF	TGTGCCAGCAGCCAAGAGGGATACAGATGGGTACCCCAAGAGACCCAGTACTTC
few	.	TRBV7-9	TRBJ1-1	CASSPRPGTVTEAFF	TGTGCCAGCAGCCCCCGACCGGGGACCGTGACTGAAGCTTTCTTT
few	.	TRBV11-2	TRBJ2-1	CASSPWTRPRSYNEQFF	TGTGCCAGCAGCCCCTGGACCCGACCCCGCTCCTACAATGAGCAGTTCTTC
.	.	TRBV3-1	TRBJ1-6	CASSQELWSSPLHF	TGTGCCAGCAGCCAAGAACTCTGGTCTTCACCCCTCCACTTT
few	TRBD2	TRBV20-1	TRBJ2-1	CSAKVYERETYNEQFF	TGCAGTGCTAAAGTTTACGAGCGGGAGACCTACAATGAGCAGTTCTTC
few	TRBD2	TRBV11-2	TRBJ2-4	CASSFSGLADSKNIQYF	TGTGCCAGCAGCTTTTCGGGACTAGCGGACTCCAAAAACATTCAGTACTTC
.	.	TRBV29-1	TRBJ2-7	CSVEEGKPYEQYF	TGCAGCGTTGAAGAGGGGAAACCCTACGAGCAGTACTTC
.	TRBD1	TRBV10-3	TRBJ2-6	CAISFIFGTGRSGANVLTF	TGTGCCATCAGTTTCATCTTTGGGACAGGGCGGAGTGGGGCCAACGTCCTGACTTTC
.	.	TRBV4-2	TRBJ2-2	CASSPGRDTGELFF	TGTGCCAGCAGTCCAGGGCGAGACACCGGGGAGCTGTTTTTT
many	TRBD2	TRBV28	TRBJ2-1	CASTKAGRSYNEQFF	TGTGCCAGCACCAAAGCGGGGAGGTCCTACAATGAGCAGTTCTTC
few	.	TRBV6-5	TRBJ2-7	CASSYDDEQYF	TGTGCCAGCAGTTACGACGACGAGCAGTACTTC
.	.	TRBV7-2	TRBJ1-4	CASRRNGGFATNEKLFF	TGTGCCAGCAGACGTAACGGCGGTTTTGCAACTAATGAAAAACTGTTTTTT
.	.	TRBV21-1	TRBJ2-2	CASSKEGRTSNTGELFF	TGTGCCAGCAGCAAAGAGGGCAGGACCTCGAACACCGGGGAGCTGTTTTTT
few	.	TRBV29-1	TRBJ2-5	CSVEEEGFETQYF	TGCAGCGTTGAAGAGGAGGGATTTGAGACCCAGTACTTC
.	TRBD2	TRBV9	TRBJ2-3	CASSVSGRLTDTQYF	TGTGCCAGCAGCGTAAGCGGGAGGTTGACAGATACGCAGTATTTT
.	TRBD1	TRBV24-1	TRBJ2-7	CATSEKGAWAYEQYF	TGTGCCACCAGTGAAAAGGGGGCCTGGGCCTACGAGCAGTACTTC
.	.	TRBV6-2/TRBV6-3	TRBJ1-5	CASSFLHMGNQPQHF	TGTGCCAGCAGCTTCCTGCACATGGGCAATCAGCCCCAGCATTTT
.	.	TRBV5-5	TRBJ1-4	CASSLAEGLATNEKLFF	TGTGCCAGCAGCTTGGCCGAGGGTCTTGCAACTAATGAAAAACTGTTTTTT
many	.	TRBV12-3/TRBV12-4	TRBJ2-5	CASANPGAPRETQYF	TGTGCCAGCGCCAACCCCGGGGCACCCCGAGAGACCCAGTACTTC
.	.	TRBV6-1	TRBJ2-7	CASRLGPGSSYEQYF	TGTGCCAGCCGCCTAGGGCCGGGCAGCTCCTACGAGCAGTACTTC
many	.	TRBV7-9	TRBJ1-2	CASSLKTGPQVGGYTF	TGTGCCAGCAGCTTAAAAACGGGACCGCAAGTTGGTGGCTACACCTTC
few	TRBD2	TRBV7-2	TRBJ2-7	CASSLDASGNYEQYF	TGTGCCAGCAGCTTAGATGCTAGCGGGAACTACGAGCAGTACTTC
few	.	TRBV25-1	TRBJ1-1	CASSESGPRAAFF	TGTGCCAGCAGTGAATCTGGGCCCCGGGCAGCTTTCTTT
.	TRBD2	TRBV20-1	TRBJ2-3	CSAPPASGRPDTQYF	TGCAGTGCCCCACCTGCTAGCGGGAGACCAGATACGCAGTATTTT
few	.	TRBV4-3	TRBJ2-2	CASSQFSSGSAGELFF	TGCGCCAGCAGCCAATTCAGTTCCGGGAGTGCCGGGGAGCTGTTTTTT
few	TRBD1	TRBV10-3	TRBJ2-2	CAGSGQVNTGELFF	TGTGCCGGCTCGGGACAGGTGAACACCGGGGAGCTGTTTTTT
many	.	TRBV7-3	TRBJ2-3	CASSLTAGLSTDTQYF	TGTGCCAGCAGCTTAACCGCAGGGCTTAGCACAGATACGCAGTATTTT